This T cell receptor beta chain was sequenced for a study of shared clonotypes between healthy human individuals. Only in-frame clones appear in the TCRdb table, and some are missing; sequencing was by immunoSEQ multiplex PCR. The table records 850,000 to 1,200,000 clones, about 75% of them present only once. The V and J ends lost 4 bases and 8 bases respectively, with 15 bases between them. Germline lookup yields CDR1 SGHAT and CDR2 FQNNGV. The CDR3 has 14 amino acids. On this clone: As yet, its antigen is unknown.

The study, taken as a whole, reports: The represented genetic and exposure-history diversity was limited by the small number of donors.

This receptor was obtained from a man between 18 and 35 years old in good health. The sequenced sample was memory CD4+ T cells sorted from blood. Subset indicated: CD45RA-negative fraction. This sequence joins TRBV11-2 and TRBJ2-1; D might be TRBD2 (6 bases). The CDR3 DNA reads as TGTGCCAGCAGCTCGGGACTCAGGATCGATGAGCAGTTCTTC. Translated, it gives CASSSGLRIDEQFF.